The source of this T cell receptor beta chain is a study of Ad26.COV2.S vaccination and SARS-CoV-2 variants. Study in general: Dosing was one shot or two shots 56 days apart.

Treatment defined: roughly 20 received Ad26.COV2.S at low or high dose, single or two shots; several received placebo; per-sample allocation not given. Day 63 after the first injection of vaccine or placebo was the sampling time. Ad26.COV2.S expressed prefusion-stabilized spike from the original Wuhan strain. Study outcomes and limitations: Using TCR breadth and depth analyses may have led to underestimated total T cell responses. While placebo recipients had lower spike-specific TCR breadth, vaccine recipients had more.

Assay: immunoSEQ multiplex PCR; the TCRdb copy retains only in-frame clones and omits some. The sample holds 350,000 to 400,000 clones; around 85% are singletons and the top ten take roughly 3.2%. This clone occurred once. Its antigen remains unidentified. The TCR was taken from a person aged 18-60 years who received the Ad26.COV2.S COVID-19 vaccine or a placebo. Material: peripheral blood, obtained in a trial of Ad26.COV2.S vaccine versus placebo.

The CDR3 sequence: CASRASTGGWDEQFF. The CDR3 DNA follows: TGTGCCAGCAGGGCGTCGACAGGGGGCTGGGATGAGCAGTTCTTC. The chain joins TRBV6-5 to TRBJ2-1, with 10 bases aligning to TRBD1. The CDR3 covers 15 residues. CDR1 MNHEY and CDR2 SVGAGI come from the germline V gene. Germline trimming cut 6 bases from V and 8 bases from J; bases unmatched to any gene: 10.